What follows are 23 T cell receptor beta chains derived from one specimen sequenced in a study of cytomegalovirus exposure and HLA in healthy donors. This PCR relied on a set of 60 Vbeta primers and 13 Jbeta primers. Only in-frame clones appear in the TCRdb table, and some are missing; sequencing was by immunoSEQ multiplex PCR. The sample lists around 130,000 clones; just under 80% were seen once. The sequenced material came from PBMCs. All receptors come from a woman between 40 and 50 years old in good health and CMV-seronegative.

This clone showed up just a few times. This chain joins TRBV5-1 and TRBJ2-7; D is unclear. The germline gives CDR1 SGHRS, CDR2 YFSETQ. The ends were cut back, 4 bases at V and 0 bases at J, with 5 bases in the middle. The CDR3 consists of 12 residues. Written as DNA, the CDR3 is TGCGCCAGCAGCCATTCCTCCTACGAGCAGTACTTC. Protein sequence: CASSHSSYEQYF. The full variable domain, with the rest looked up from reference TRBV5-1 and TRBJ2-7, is KAGVTQTPRYLIKTRGQQVTLSCSPISGHRSVSWYQQTPGQGLQFLFEYFSETQRNKGNFPGRFSGRQFSNSRSEMNVSTLELGDSALYLCASSHSSYEQYFGPGTRLTVT.

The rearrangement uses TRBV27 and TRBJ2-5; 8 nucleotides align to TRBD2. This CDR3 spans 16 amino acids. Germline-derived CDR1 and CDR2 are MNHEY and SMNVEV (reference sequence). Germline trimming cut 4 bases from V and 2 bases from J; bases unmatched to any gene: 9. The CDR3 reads CASSSPGGTRQETQYF. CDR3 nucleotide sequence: TGTGCCAGCAGTTCACCCGGCGGGACTAGGCAAGAGACCCAGTACTTC.

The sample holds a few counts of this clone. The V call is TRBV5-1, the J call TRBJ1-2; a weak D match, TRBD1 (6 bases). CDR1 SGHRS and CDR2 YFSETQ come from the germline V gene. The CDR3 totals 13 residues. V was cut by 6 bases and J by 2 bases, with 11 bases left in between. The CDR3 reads CASKRQDNYGYTF. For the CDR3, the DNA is TGCGCCAGCAAAAGACAGGACAACTATGGCTACACCTTC.

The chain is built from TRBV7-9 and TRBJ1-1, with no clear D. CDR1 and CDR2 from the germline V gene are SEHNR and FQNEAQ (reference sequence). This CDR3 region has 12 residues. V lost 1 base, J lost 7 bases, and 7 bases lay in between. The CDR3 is CASSLVEGEAFF. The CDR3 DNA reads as TGTGCCAGCAGCTTAGTTGAGGGTGAAGCTTTCTTT.

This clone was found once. CDR3: CASSLAGLAGATTDTQYF. CDR3 sequence (DNA): TGCGCCAGCAGCTTGGCGGGACTAGCGGGAGCTACCACAGATACGCAGTATTTT. The chain couples TRBV5-1 to TRBJ2-3; 14 bases align to TRBD2. CDR1 and CDR2 from the germline V gene are SGHRS and YFSETQ. The CDR3 has 18 residues. Trimming cost V 0 bases and J 2 bases; bases outside gene matches: 5.

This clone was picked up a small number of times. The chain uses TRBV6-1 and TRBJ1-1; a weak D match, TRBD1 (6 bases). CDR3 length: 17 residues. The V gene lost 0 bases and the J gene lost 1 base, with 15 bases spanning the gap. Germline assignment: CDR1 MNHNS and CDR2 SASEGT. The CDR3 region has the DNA TGTGCCAGCAGTGAAGCGGTAGGGGTAGGGGGGAACACTGAAGCTTTCTTT. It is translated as CASSEAVGVGGNTEAFF.

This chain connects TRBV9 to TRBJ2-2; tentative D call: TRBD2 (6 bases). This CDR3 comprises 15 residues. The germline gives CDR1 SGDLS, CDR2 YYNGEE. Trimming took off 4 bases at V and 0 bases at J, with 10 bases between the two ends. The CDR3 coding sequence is TGTGCCAGCAGCCTCGGGAGTTCGAACACCGGGGAGCTGTTTTTT. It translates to CASSLGSSNTGELFF. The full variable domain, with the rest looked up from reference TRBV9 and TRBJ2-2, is DSGVTQTPKHLITATGQRVTLRCSPRSGDLSVYWYQQSLDQGLQFLIQYYNGEERAKGNILERFSAQQFPDLHSELNLSSLELGDSALYFCASSLGSSNTGELFFGEGSRLTVL.

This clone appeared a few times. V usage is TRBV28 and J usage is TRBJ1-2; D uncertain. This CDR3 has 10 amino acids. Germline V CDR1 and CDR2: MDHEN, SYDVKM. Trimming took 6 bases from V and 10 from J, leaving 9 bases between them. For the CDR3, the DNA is TGTGCCAGCAGATCTTTGTCCTACACCTTC. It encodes CASRSLSYTF.

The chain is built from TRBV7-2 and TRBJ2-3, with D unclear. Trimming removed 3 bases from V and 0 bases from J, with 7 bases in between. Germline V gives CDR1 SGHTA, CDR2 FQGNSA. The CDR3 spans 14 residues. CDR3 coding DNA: TGTGCCAGCAGCTTTGGCCCTAGCACAGATACGCAGTATTTT. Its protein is CASSFGPSTDTQYF.

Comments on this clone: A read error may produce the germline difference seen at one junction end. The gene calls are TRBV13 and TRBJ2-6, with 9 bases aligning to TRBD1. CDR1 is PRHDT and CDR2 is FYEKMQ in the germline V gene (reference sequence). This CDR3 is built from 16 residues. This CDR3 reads CASSRKQGAGANGLTF. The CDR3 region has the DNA TGTGCCAGCAGTCGTAAACAGGGGGCTGGGGCCAACGGCCTGACTTTC.

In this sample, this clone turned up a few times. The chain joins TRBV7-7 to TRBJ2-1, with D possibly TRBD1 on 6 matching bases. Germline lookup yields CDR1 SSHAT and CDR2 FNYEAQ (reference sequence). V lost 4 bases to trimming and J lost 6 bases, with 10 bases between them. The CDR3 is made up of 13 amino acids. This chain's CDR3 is CASSSQGSNEQFF. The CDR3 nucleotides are TGTGCCAGCAGCTCACAGGGAAGCAATGAGCAGTTCTTC.

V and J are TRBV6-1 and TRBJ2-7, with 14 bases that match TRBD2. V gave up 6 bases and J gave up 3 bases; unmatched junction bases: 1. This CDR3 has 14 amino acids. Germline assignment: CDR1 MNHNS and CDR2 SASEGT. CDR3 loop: CASRGLAGDYEQYF. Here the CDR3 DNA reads TGTGCCAGCAGGGGACTAGCGGGGGACTACGAGCAGTACTTC.

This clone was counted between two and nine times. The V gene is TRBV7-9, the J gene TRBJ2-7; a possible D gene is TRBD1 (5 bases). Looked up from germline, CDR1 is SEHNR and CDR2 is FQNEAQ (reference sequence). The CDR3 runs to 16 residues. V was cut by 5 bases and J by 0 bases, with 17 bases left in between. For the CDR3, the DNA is TGTGCCAGCAGCCTCCCAGGGCCCCCGAGCTCCTACGAGCAGTACTTC. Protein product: CASSLPGPPSSYEQYF. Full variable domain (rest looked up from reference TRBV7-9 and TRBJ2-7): DTGVSQNPRHKITKRGQNVTFRCDPISEHNRLYWYRQTLGQGPEFLTYFQNEAQLEKSRLLSDRFSAERPKGSFSTLEIQRTEQGDSAMYLCASSLPGPPSSYEQYFGPGTRLTVT.

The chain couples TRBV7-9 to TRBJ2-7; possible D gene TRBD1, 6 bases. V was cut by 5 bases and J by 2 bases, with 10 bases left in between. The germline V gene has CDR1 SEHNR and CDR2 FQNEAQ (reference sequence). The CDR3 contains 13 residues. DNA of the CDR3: TGTGCCAGCAGCATGGACAGAGCCTACGAGCAGTACTTC. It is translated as CASSMDRAYEQYF.

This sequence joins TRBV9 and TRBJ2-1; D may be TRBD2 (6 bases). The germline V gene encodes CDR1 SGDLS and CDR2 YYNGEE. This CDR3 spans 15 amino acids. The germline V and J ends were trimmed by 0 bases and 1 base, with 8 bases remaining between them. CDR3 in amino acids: CASSVDGGSYNEQFF. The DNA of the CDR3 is TGTGCCAGCAGCGTAGATGGGGGGTCCTACAATGAGCAGTTCTTC.

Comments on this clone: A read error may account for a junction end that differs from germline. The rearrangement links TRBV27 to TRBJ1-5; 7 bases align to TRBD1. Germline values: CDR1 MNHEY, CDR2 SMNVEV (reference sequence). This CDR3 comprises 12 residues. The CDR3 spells CACSEGGQPQHF. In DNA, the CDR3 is TGTGCCTGCAGTGAAGGGGGCCAGCCCCAGCATTTT.

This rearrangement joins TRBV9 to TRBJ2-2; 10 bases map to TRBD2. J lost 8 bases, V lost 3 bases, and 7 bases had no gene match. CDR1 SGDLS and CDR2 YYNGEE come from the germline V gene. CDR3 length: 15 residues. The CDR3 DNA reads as TGTGCCAGCAGCGCATCTAGCGGGGGAGGTGGGGAGCTGTTTTTT. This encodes CASSASSGGGGELFF.

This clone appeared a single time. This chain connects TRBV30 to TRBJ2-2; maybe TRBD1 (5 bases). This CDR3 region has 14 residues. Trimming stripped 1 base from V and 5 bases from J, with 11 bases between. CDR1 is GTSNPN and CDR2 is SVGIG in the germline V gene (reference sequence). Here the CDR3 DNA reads TGTGCCTGGAGTGAAGGCAGGGCTACCGGGGAGCTGTTTTTT. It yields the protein CAWSEGRATGELFF.

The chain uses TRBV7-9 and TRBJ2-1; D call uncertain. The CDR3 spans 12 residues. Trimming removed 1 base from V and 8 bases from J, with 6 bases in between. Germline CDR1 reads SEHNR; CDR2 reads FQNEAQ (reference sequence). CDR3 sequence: CASSLGSDEQFF. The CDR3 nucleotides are TGTGCCAGCAGCTTAGGGAGCGATGAGCAGTTCTTC.

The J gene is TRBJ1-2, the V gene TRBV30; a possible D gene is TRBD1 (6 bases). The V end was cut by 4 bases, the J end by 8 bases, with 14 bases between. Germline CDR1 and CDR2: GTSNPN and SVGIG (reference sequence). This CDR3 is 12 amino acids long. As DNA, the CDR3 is TGTGCCTGGAAGGACAGCATGGGGGGCTACACCTTC. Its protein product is CAWKDSMGGYTF. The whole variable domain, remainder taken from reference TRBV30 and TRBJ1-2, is SQTIHQWPATLVQPVGSPLSLECTVEGTSNPNLYWYRQAAGRGLQLLFYSVGIGQISSEVPQNLSASRPQDRQFILSSKKLLLSDSGFYLCAWKDSMGGYTFGSGTRLTVV.

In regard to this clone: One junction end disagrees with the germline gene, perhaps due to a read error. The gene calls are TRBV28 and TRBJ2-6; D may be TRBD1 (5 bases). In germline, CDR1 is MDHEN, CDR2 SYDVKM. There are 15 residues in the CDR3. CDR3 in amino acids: CASSFSNSGANGLTF. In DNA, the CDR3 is TGTGCCAGCAGTTTCTCGAACTCTGGGGCCAACGGCCTGACTTTC. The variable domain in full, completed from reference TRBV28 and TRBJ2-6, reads DVKVTQSSRYLVKRTGEKVFLECVQDMDHENMFWYRQDPGLGLRLIYFSYDVKMKEKGDIPEGYSVSREKKERFSLILESASTNQTSMYLCASSFSNSGANGLTFGAGSRLTVL.

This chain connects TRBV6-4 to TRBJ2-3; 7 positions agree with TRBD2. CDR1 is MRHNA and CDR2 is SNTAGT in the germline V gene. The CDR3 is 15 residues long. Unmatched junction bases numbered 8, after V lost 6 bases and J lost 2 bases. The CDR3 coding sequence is TGTGCCAGCAGGCCTCTAGCGGAAGTCACAGATACGCAGTATTTT. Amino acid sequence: CASRPLAEVTDTQYF.

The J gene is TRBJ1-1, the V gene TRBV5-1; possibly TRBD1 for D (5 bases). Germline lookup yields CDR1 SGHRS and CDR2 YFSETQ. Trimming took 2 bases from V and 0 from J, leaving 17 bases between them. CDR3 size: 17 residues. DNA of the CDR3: TGCGCCAGCAGCTTCGGAAGGGGTTTCGATCTGAACACTGAAGCTTTCTTT. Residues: CASSFGRGFDLNTEAFF.